This T cell receptor beta chain appears in the sequencing data of a study of PD-L1 blockade in urothelial cancer. Background on the study: At some point between 2014 and 2016 therapy began: atezolizumab 1,200 mg intravenously every 3 weeks. Study results and caveats: Durable-benefit patients expanded tumor-associated blood clones more at 3 weeks. Tumor material consisted of one FFPE sample per patient, not collected immediately before treatment.

The CDR3 is 13 amino acids. V was shortened by 9 bases and J by 5 bases, with 17 bases between the two germline ends. CDR1 and CDR2 from the germline V gene are SGDLS and YYNGEE. Sequenced by immunoSEQ multiplex PCR; TCRdb stores in-frame clones only, minus some. Of 35,000 to 45,000 clones in the sample, approximately 34% were seen once. To note about this clone: Its antigen is unidentified.

The cohort comprised individuals with locally advanced or metastatic urothelial carcinoma. V and J are TRBV9 and TRBJ2-5; TRBD1 might be the D (7 bases). The sample consisted of tumor tissue, taken before atezolizumab (anti-PD-L1) treatment. This receptor was identified in a man aged 55 to 70 with urothelial cancer. As DNA, the CDR3 is TGTGCCACCAACCAGGGGGGTACGGAGACCCAGTACTTC. Translation gives CATNQGGTETQYF.